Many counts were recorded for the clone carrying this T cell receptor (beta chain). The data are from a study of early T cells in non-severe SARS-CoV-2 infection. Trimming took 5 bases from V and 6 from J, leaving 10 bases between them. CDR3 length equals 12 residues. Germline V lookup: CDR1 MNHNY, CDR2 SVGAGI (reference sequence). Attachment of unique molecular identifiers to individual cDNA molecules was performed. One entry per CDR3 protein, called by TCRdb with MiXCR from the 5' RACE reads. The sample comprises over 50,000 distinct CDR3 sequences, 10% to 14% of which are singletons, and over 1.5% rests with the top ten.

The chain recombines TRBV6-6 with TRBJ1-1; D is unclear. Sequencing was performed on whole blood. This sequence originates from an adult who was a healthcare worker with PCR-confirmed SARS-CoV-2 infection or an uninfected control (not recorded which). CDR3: CASSKGPAEAFF. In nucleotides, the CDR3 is TGTGCCAGCAGTAAGGGCCCGGCTGAAGCTTTCTTT.